This TCR beta chain was found in a study of shared T cell receptors in the human thymus. This CDR3 comprises 18 residues. The V and J ends lost 2 bases and 1 base respectively, with 18 bases between them. The germline V gene encodes CDR1 LNHDA and CDR2 SQIVND (reference sequence). Produced via immunoSEQ multiplex PCR; TCRdb's table is partial and in-frame only. The table records hundreds of thousands of clones, 85% to 95% of them present only once. The sample was thymocytes. V gene TRBV19 combines with J gene TRBJ1-5, with D perhaps matching TRBD1 (5 bases). This sequence was found in a human donor. For the CDR3, the DNA is TGTGCCAGTAGTATATATTCCCCCCAACCAGGGAGCAATCAGCCCCAGCATTTT. Its translation is CASSIYSPQPGSNQPQHF.